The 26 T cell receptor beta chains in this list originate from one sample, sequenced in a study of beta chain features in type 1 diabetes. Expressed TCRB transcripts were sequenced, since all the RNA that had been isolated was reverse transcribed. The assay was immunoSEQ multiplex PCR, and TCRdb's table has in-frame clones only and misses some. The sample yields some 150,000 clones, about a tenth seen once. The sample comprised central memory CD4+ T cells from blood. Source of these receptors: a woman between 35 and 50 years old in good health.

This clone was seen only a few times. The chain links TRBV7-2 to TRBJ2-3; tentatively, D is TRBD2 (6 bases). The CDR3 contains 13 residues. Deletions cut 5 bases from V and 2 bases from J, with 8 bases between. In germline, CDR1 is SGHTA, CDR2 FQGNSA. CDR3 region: CASSQDYTDTQYF. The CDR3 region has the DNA TGTGCCAGCAGCCAGGACTACACAGATACGCAGTATTTT.

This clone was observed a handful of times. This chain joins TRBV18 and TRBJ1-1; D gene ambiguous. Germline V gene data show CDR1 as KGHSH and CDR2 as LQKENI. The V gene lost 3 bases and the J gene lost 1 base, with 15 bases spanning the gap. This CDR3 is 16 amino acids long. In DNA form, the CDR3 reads TGTGCCAGCTCACCCCGAGGCCCGGGAACGAACACTGAAGCTTTCTTT. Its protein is CASSPRGPGTNTEAFF. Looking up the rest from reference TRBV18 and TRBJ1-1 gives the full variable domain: NAGVMQNPRHLVRRRGQEARLRCSPMKGHSHVYWYRQLPEEGLKFMVYLQKENIIDESGMPKERFSAEFPKEGPSILRIQQVVRGDSAAYFCASSPRGPGTNTEAFFGQGTRLTVV.

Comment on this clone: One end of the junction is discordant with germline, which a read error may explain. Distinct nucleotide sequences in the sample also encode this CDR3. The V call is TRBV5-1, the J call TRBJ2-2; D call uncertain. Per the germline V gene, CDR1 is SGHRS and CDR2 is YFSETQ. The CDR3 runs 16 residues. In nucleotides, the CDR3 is TGCGCCAGCAGCTTGCAAGGTGGAGCGAACACCGGAGAGCTGTTTTTT. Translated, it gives CASSLQGGANTGELFF.

CDR3 DNA sequence: TGTGCCAGCAGCCAAGCGCAGGGGACCAGCTCCTACGAGCAGTACTTC. Protein sequence: CASSQAQGTSSYEQYF. The chain couples TRBV5-4 to TRBJ2-7, with D tentatively TRBD1 (6 bases). The CDR3 extends over 16 amino acids. From germline, CDR1 is SGHNT and CDR2 YYREEE (reference sequence). The germline V and J ends were trimmed by 4 bases and 0 bases, with 17 bases remaining between them.

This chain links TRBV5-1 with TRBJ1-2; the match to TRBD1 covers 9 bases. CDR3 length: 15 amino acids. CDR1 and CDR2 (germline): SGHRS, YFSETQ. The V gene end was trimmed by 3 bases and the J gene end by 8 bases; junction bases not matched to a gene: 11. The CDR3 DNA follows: TGCGCCAGCAGCTCTCCACCGGGACAGGGTTGGGGCTACACCTTC. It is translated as CASSSPPGQGWGYTF.

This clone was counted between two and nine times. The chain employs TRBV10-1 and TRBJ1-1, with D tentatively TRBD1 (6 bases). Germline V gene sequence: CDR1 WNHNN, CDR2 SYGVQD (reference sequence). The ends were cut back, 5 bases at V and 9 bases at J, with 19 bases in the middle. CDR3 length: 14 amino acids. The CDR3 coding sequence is TGCGCCAGCAGTACAGGGACGAGTGGGATCCAAGCTTTCTTT. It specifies CASSTGTSGIQAFF.

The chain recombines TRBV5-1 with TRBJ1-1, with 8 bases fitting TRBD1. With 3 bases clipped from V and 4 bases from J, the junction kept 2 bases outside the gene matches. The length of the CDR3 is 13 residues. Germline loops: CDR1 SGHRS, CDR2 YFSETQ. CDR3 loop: CASSWDRPTEAFF. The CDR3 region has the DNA TGCGCCAGCAGCTGGGACAGGCCCACTGAAGCTTTCTTT.

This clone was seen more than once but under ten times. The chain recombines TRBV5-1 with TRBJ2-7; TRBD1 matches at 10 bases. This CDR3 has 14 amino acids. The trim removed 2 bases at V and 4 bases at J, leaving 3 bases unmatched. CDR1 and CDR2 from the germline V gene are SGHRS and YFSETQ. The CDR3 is CASSFLDRGYEQYF. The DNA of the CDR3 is TGCGCCAGCAGCTTCCTGGACAGGGGGTACGAGCAGTACTTC.

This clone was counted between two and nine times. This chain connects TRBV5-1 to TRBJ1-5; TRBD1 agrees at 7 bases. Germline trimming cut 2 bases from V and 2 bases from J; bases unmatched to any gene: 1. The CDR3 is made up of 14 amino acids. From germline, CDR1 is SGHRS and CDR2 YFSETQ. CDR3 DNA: TGCGCCAGCAGCTTTACAGGGGGCAATCAGCCCCAGCATTTT. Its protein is CASSFTGGNQPQHF.

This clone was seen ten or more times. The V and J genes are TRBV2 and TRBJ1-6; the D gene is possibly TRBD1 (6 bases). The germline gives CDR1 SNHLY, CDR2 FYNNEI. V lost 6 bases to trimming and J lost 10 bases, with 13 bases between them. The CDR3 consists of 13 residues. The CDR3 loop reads CASRLQGDSPLHF. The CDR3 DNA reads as TGTGCCAGCAGGTTACAGGGAGACTCACCCCTCCACTTT.

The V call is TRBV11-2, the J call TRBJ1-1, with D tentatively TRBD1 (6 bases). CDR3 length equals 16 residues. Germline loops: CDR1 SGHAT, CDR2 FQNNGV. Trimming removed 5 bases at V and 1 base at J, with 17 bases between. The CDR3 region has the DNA TGTGCCAGCAGCATATCTACAGGGTCAGGGAACACTGAAGCTTTCTTT. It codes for CASSISTGSGNTEAFF.

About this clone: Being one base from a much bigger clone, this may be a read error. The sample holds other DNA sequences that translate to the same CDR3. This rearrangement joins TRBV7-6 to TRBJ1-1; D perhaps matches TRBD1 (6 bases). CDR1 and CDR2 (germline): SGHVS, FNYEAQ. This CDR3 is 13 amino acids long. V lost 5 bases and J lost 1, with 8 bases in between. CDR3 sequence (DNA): TGTGCCAGCAGCCTGGACAGGAACACTGAAGCTTTCTTT. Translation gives CASSLDRNTEAFF. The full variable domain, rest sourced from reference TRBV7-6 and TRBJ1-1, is GAGVSQSPRYKVTKRGQDVALRCDPISGHVSLYWYRQALGQGPEFLTYFNYEAQQDKSGLPNDRFSAERPEGSISTLTIQRTEQRDSAMYRCASSLDRNTEAFFGQGTRLTVV.

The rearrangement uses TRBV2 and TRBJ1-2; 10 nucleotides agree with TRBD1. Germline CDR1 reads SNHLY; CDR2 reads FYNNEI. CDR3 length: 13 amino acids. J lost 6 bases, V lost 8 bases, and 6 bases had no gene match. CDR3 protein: CASGRTGGDGYTF. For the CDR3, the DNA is TGTGCCAGCGGACGGACAGGGGGGGATGGCTACACCTTC.

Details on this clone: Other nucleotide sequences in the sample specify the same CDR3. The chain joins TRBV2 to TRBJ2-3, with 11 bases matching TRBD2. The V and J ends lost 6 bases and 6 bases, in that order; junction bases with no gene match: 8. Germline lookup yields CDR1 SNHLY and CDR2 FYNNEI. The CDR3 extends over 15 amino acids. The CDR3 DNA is TGTGCCAGCAGGAGGGTAGCGGGGGGGACCGATACGCAGTATTTT. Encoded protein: CASRRVAGGTDTQYF. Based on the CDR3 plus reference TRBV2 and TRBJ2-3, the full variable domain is EPEVTQTPSHQVTQMGQEVILRCVPISNHLYFYWYRQILGQKVEFLVSFYNNEISEKSEIFDDQFSVERPDGSNFTLKIRSTKLEDSAMYFCASRRVAGGTDTQYFGPGTRLTVL.

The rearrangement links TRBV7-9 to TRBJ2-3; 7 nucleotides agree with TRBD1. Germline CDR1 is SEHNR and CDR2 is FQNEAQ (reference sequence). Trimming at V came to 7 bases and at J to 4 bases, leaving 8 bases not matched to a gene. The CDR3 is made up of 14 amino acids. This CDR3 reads CASILQGISDTQYF. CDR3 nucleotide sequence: TGTGCCAGCATCCTACAGGGGATCTCAGATACGCAGTATTTT.

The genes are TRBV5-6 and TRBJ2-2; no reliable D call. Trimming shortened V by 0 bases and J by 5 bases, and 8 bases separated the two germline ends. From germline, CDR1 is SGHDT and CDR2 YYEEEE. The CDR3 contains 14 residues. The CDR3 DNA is TGTGCCAGCAGCTTGGGAGAGTTAACCGGGGAGCTGTTTTTT. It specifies CASSLGELTGELFF. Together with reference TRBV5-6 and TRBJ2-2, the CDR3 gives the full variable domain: DAGVTQSPTHLIKTRGQQVTLRCSPKSGHDTVSWYQQALGQGPQFIFQYYEEEERQRGNFPDRFSGHQFPNYSSELNVNALLLGDSALYLCASSLGELTGELFFGEGSRLTVL.

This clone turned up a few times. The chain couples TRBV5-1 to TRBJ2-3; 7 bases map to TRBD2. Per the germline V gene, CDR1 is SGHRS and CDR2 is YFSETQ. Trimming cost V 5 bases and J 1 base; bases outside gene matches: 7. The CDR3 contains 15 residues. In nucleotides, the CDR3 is TGCGCCAGCAGTTCGCAGGCGGGGGGCACAGATACGCAGTATTTT. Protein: CASSSQAGGTDTQYF.

The CDR3 DNA reads TGCGCCAGCAGCTTGATGAGCGGGAACACCGGGGAGCTGTTTTTT. Translation: CASSLMSGNTGELFF. V usage is TRBV5-1 and J usage is TRBJ2-2; D is perhaps TRBD2 (5 bases). The CDR3 covers 15 residues. Trimming cost V 1 base and J 1 base, with 8 bases left between them. Germline V lookup: CDR1 SGHRS, CDR2 YFSETQ.

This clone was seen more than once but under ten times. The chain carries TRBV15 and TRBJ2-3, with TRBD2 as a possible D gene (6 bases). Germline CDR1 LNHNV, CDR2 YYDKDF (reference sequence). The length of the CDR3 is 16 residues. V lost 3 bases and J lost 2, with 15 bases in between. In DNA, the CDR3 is TGTGCCACCAGCAGTTACGCGGGATCACCCACAGATACGCAGTATTTT. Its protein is CATSSYAGSPTDTQYF.

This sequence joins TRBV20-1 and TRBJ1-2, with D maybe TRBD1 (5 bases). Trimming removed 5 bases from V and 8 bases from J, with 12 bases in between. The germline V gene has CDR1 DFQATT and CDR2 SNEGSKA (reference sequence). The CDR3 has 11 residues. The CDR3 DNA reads TGCAGTGCTTTGGGGGGAGAAGGCTACACCTTC. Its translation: CSALGGEGYTF.

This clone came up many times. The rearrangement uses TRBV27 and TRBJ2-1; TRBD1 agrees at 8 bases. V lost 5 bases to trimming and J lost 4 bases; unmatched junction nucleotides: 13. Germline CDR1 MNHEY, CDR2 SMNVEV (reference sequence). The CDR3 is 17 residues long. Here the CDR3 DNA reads TGTGCCAGCAGTCTGCTGTTGACAGGGGCAAGGTACAATGAGCAGTTCTTC. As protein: CASSLLLTGARYNEQFF.

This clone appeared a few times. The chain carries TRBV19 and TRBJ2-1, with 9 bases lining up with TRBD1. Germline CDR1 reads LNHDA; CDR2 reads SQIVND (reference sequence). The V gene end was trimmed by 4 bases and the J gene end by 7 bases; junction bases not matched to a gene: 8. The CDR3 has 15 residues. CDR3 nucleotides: TGTGCCAGTAGTACCGACAGGGGGGAACGGAATGAGCAGTTCTTC. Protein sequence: CASSTDRGERNEQFF.

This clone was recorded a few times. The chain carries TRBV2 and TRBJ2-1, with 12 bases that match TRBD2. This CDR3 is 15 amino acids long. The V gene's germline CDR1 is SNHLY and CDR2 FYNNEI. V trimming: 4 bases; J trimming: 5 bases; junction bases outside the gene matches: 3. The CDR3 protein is CASSVLAGGNNEQFF. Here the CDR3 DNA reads TGTGCCAGCAGTGTACTAGCGGGGGGTAACAATGAGCAGTTCTTC.

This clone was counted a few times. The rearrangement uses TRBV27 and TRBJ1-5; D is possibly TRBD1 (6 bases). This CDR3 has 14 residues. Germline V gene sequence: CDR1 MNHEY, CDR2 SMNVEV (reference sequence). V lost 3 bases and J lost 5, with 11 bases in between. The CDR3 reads CASSFTHRDQPQHF. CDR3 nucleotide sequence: TGTGCCAGCAGTTTCACCCACAGGGATCAGCCCCAGCATTTT.

CDR3 amino acids: CASSPAGLQETQYF. The CDR3, as DNA: TGTGCCAGCTCACCGGCGGGGTTACAAGAGACCCAGTACTTC. The chain links TRBV18 to TRBJ2-5; maybe TRBD2 (6 bases). CDR1 KGHSH and CDR2 LQKENI come from the germline V gene. Trimming shortened V by 3 bases and J by 2 bases, and 10 bases separated the two germline ends. The length of the CDR3 is 14 residues.

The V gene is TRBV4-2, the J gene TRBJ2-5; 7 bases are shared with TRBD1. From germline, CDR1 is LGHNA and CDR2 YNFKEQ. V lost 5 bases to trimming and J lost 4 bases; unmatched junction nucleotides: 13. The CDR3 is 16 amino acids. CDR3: CASSEKGGAGAETQYF. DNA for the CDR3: TGTGCCAGCAGCGAAAAAGGGGGCGCTGGGGCAGAGACCCAGTACTTC.